The text below deals with one T cell receptor beta chain. TCRdb reprocessed the 5' RACE reads via MiXCR and lists one record per CDR3 protein. The sample shows 65,000 to 90,000 distinct CDR3 sequences, 14% of them seen only once. The data stem from a study of T-cell memory formation after mild COVID-19. The CDR3 extends over 16 amino acids. Germline-derived CDR1 and CDR2 are SGHRS and YFSETQ. Trimming removed 3 bases from V and 1 base from J; junction bases left unmatched: 6. Source material: PBMCs or a T cell subset sorted from them (not recorded which). The chain combines TRBV5-1 with TRBJ2-1; 8 positions match TRBD2. The TCR originated in an adult woman who had mild COVID-19 (a few samples of this study predate the infection). Cell type and time point are not known. The DNA of the CDR3 is TGCGCCAGCAGCTCACAGCGGGAGCCTTCCTACAATGAGCAGTTCTTC. This encodes CASSSQREPSYNEQFF.